This record covers a single T cell receptor (beta chain). Germline V gives CDR1 SEHNR, CDR2 FQNEAQ (reference sequence). This CDR3 region has 16 residues. Losses at the gene ends were 5 bases for V and 5 bases for J; bases not matched to a gene: 9. The data were obtained in a study of blood T cell repertoires in COVID-19. Turning to the study itself: The origin of the acute and convalescent COVID-19 samples was the United States, Italy and Spain. PBMCs, B-cell-depleted T cells, or T cells provided the cDNA or gDNA that made up the material.

Profiled with immunoSEQ multiplex PCR; TCRdb holds only in-frame clones, not every one. The sample comprises about 240,000 clones, 85% to 90% of which are singletons, and 6% to 9% rests with the top ten. This TCR was sampled from a woman in her 70s with active or convalescent COVID-19. The chain recombines TRBV7-9 with TRBJ2-5; TRBD1 aligns across 12 bases. Material: peripheral blood. The chain's CDR3 is CASSPAGTGGMETQYF. CDR3 in DNA: TGTGCCAGCAGCCCTGCCGGGACAGGGGGCATGGAGACCCAGTACTTC.